This T cell receptor beta chain was obtained from a study of shared clonotypes between healthy human individuals. Findings and caveats of the study: Several donors shared approximately 5% of their naive CD4 clonotypes. The represented genetic and exposure-history diversity was limited by the small number of donors. Researchers sampled blood only, noting tissue repertoires likely differ.

V was trimmed by 2 bases and J by 7 bases, leaving 14 bases between them. Germline V gene lookup returns CDR1 SNHLY and CDR2 FYNNEI. The CDR3 runs to 15 residues. Investigators spread the genomic DNA of each subset evenly over several immunoSEQ plates. Sequencing was performed with immunoSEQ multiplex PCR; in TCRdb, only in-frame clones are kept and a portion is missing. This table has fewer than 850,000 clones, around 72% appearing once. This clone appeared a few times. Its target is unknown. The chain couples TRBV2 to TRBJ1-4; D is unclear. Sequencing was carried out using memory CD4+ T cells sorted from blood. Subset denoted: CD45RA-negative fraction. This clonotype originated in a woman under 40 in good health. The CDR3 here is CASSERASGSEKLFF. The CDR3 nucleotides read TGTGCCAGCAGTGAACGGGCCAGCGGAAGTGAAAAACTGTTTTTT.